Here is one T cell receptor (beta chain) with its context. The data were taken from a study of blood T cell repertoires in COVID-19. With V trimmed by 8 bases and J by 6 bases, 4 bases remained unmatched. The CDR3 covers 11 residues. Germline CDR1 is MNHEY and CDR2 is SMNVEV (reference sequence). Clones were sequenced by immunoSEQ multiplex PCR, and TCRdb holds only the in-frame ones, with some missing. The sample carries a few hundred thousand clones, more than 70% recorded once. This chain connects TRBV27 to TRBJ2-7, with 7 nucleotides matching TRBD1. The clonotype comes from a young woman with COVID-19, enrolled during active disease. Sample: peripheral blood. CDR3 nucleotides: TGTGCCAGCCAACAGGGGAGCGAGCAGTACTTC. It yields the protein CASQQGSEQYF.